This TCR beta chain appears in the sequencing data of a study of T cell responses to AZD1222 COVID-19 vaccine. Findings and limits, study-wide: Females made up more of the donors, who were largely white British, and clonal diversity may have come out too low.

TCRdb's table, derived via immunoSEQ multiplex PCR, lists solely in-frame clones and lacks some. The sample includes approximately 130,000 clones, approximately 86% of them seen just once. V was clipped by 1 base and J by 5 bases, with 11 bases between them. This CDR3 comprises 15 residues. The germline V gene encodes CDR1 LNHNV and CDR2 YYDKDF (reference sequence). Pooling was applied to second doses at about 4 or about 12 weeks. There are a few counts of this clone. Its antigen is currently unknown. The sequencing used peripheral blood, collected 28 days after the second AZD1222 dose. J is TRBJ2-2 and V is TRBV15; D possibly corresponds to TRBD1 (6 bases). This receptor was obtained from an adult who received the AZD1222 COVID-19 vaccine. CDR3 DNA sequence: TGTGCCACCAGCAGAGCCAGGGGTGATACCGGGGAGCTGTTTTTT. It translates to CATSRARGDTGELFF. Using reference TRBV15 and TRBJ2-2 for the parts outside the CDR3, the full variable domain is DAMVIQNPRYQVTQFGKPVTLSCSQTLNHNVMYWYQQKSSQAPKLLFHYYDKDFNNEADTPDNFQSRRPNTSFCFLDIRSPGLGDTAMYLCATSRARGDTGELFFGEGSRLTVL.